The 13 T cell receptor beta chains presented below share a single source sample, sequenced in a study of glioma-infiltrating T cells after dendritic cell vaccination. Clones were sequenced by immunoSEQ multiplex PCR, and TCRdb holds only the in-frame ones, with some missing. This table holds 45,000 to 50,000 clones, 65% to 90% found once. Sequencing used blood, obtained before dendritic cell vaccination. All receptors derive from a human donor with glioblastoma.

CDR3: CSVEDPVARNTGELFF. As DNA, the CDR3 is TGCAGCGTTGAAGATCCCGTAGCCCGGAACACCGGGGAGCTGTTTTTT. The chain employs TRBV29-1 and TRBJ2-2, with no clear D. The CDR3 sequence is 16 residues long. CDR1 and CDR2 (germline): SQVTM, ANQGSEA. V lost 0 bases to trimming and J lost 1 base, with 12 bases between them.

The table lists this clone with a few counts. The chain employs TRBV7-8 and TRBJ1-5; D not resolved. From germline, CDR1 is SGHVS and CDR2 FQNEAQ. The CDR3 loop spans 17 amino acids. The V gene lost 1 base and the J gene lost 1 base, with 14 bases spanning the gap. The CDR3 loop reads CASSLVSGPSSNQPQHF. In nucleotides, the CDR3 is TGTGCCAGCAGCTTAGTCAGCGGCCCCTCAAGCAATCAGCCCCAGCATTTT.

The chain joins TRBV10-3 to TRBJ2-7; 7 positions agree with TRBD2. Germline loops: CDR1 ENHRY, CDR2 SYGVKD. This CDR3 contains 16 residues. The V gene end was trimmed by 7 bases and the J gene end by 3 bases; junction bases not matched to a gene: 15. The CDR3 DNA is TGTGCCATCACCTCGAAGGCGGGGGACTTATACTACGAGCAGTACTTC. It encodes CAITSKAGDLYYEQYF.

The chain has TRBV19 and TRBJ2-3; no reliable D call. The CDR3 contains 13 residues. The germline V gene encodes CDR1 LNHDA and CDR2 SQIVND (reference sequence). V was cut by 3 bases and J by 4 bases, with 8 bases left in between. In DNA, the CDR3 is TGTGCCAGTAGTATGAGCGTAGCAGATACGCAGTATTTT. Protein sequence: CASSMSVADTQYF.

The chain uses TRBV7-9 and TRBJ2-1; the D is unclear. CDR1 is SEHNR, CDR2 FQNEAQ, per germline (reference sequence). Trimming left V 1 base short and J 5 bases short, with 6 bases between. The CDR3 contains 13 residues. This chain's CDR3 is CASSLGAHNEQFF. The CDR3 DNA is TGTGCCAGCAGCTTAGGGGCACACAATGAGCAGTTCTTC.

In DNA form, the CDR3 reads TGCGCCAGCAGCCCGTTACAGGGGATGAGCACTGAAGCTTTCTTT. It encodes CASSPLQGMSTEAFF. The genes are TRBV5-1 and TRBJ1-1, with 7 nucleotides matching TRBD1. With V trimmed by 4 bases and J by 4 bases, 10 bases remained unmatched. The length of the CDR3 is 15 residues. Per germline, CDR1 SGHRS and CDR2 YFSETQ.

The V gene is TRBV5-6, the J gene TRBJ1-1; D unclear. The germline V and J ends were trimmed by 2 bases and 5 bases, with 10 bases remaining between them. Germline V gives CDR1 SGHDT, CDR2 YYEEEE. This CDR3 has 13 residues. The CDR3 coding sequence is TGTGCCAGCAGCTTCCCCAGTGTAACTGAAGCTTTCTTT. Encoded protein: CASSFPSVTEAFF. Full variable domain (remainder filled in from reference TRBV5-6 and TRBJ1-1): DAGVTQSPTHLIKTRGQQVTLRCSPKSGHDTVSWYQQALGQGPQFIFQYYEEEERQRGNFPDRFSGHQFPNYSSELNVNALLLGDSALYLCASSFPSVTEAFFGQGTRLTVV.

CDR3 coding DNA: TGTGCCAGCAGCCAAGATAGCCAGTACGAGCAGTACTTC. It specifies CASSQDSQYEQYF. V gene TRBV14 combines with J gene TRBJ2-7, with no clear D. The CDR3 consists of 13 residues. Germline CDR1 reads SGHDN; CDR2 reads FVKESK. V was trimmed by 0 bases and J by 4 bases, leaving 7 bases between them.

The V gene is TRBV29-1, the J gene TRBJ2-1, with D possibly TRBD2 on 6 matching bases. Looked up from germline, CDR1 is SQVTM and CDR2 is ANQGSEA. This CDR3 region has 14 residues. V was trimmed by 4 bases and J by 4 bases, leaving 14 bases between them. The CDR3 loop reads CSVGQGGFYNEQFF. CDR3 nucleotide sequence: TGCAGCGTTGGGCAGGGAGGTTTTTACAATGAGCAGTTCTTC.

The genes are TRBV7-9 and TRBJ2-1; 7 positions agree with TRBD1. Germline loops: CDR1 SEHNR, CDR2 FQNEAQ (reference sequence). With 3 bases clipped from V and 8 bases from J, the junction kept 13 bases outside the gene matches. The CDR3 contains 16 residues. The chain's CDR3 is CASSFVIDRELDEQFF. The CDR3 bases are TGTGCCAGCAGCTTTGTAATTGACAGGGAATTGGATGAGCAGTTCTTC.

CDR3 DNA sequence: TGTGCCAGCAGGCGGACTAGCGGCTACACAGATACGCAGTATTTT. Translating it yields CASRRTSGYTDTQYF. V is TRBV6-1 and J is TRBJ2-3; 10 bases align to TRBD2. Trimming took 6 bases from V and 2 from J; bases not matched to a gene: 5. The V gene's germline CDR1 is MNHNS and CDR2 SASEGT. The CDR3 is 15 amino acids.

CDR3 bases: TGTGCCAGTAGAAAAGGGCAGGGATCGAACACTGAAGCTTTCTTT. Protein sequence: CASRKGQGSNTEAFF. The chain is built from TRBV19 and TRBJ1-1; D might be TRBD1 (5 bases). V was shortened by 6 bases and J by 1 base, with 15 bases between the two germline ends. CDR3 size: 15 residues. Germline V gene lookup returns CDR1 LNHDA and CDR2 SQIVND (reference sequence).

The V and J genes are TRBV9 and TRBJ1-2; D call uncertain. Germline V lookup: CDR1 SGDLS, CDR2 YYNGEE. V was pared by 3 bases and J by 12 bases, with 15 bases between. This CDR3 has 12 amino acids. CDR3 nucleotide sequence: TGTGCCAGCAGCGGAGTGGTCCGGGAGCACACCTTC. This gives the protein CASSGVVREHTF.